The 31 T cell receptor beta chains listed next were all sequenced from one sample in a study of blood T cell repertoires in COVID-19. This table comes from immunoSEQ multiplex PCR, and its TCRdb copy is limited to in-frame clones, with some not included. The sample holds around 400,000 clones, roughly 90% seen once. The material sequenced was peripheral blood. The receptors shown here come from a man aged 35-49 years with acute or convalescent COVID-19.

This chain links TRBV12-3 or TRBV12-4 with TRBJ1-1; D is unclear. The CDR3 totals 13 residues. The ends were cut back, 2 bases at V and 3 bases at J, with 7 bases in the middle. The CDR3 loop is CASSLMEDTEAFF. DNA for the CDR3: TGTGCCAGCAGTTTAATGGAGGACACTGAAGCTTTCTTT.

The rearrangement links TRBV24-1 to TRBJ2-1; 7 nucleotides line up with TRBD1. J lost 5 bases, V lost 5 bases, and 14 bases had no gene match. CDR3 size: 17 residues. The germline V gene encodes CDR1 KGHDR and CDR2 SFDVKD. The CDR3 DNA is TGTGCCACCAGTGTGGACCGGGACAGCATGTTCGACAATGAGCAGTTCTTC. It is translated as CATSVDRDSMFDNEQFF.

The gene calls are TRBV4-2 and TRBJ1-1; D is uncertain. This CDR3 is 12 amino acids long. Germline CDR1 and CDR2: LGHNA and YNFKEQ. V was trimmed by 4 bases and J by 2 bases, leaving 5 bases between them. CDR3 loop: CASSLANTEAFF. CDR3 DNA: TGTGCCAGCAGCCTGGCAAACACTGAAGCTTTCTTT.

This chain uses TRBV6-6 with TRBJ2-3, with TRBD1 as a possible D gene (6 bases). The CDR3 spans 14 residues. CDR1 is MNHNY and CDR2 is SVGAGI in the germline V gene (reference sequence). Trimming removed 8 bases from V and 3 bases from J, with 15 bases in between. CDR3: CASFQGMRTDTQYF. The CDR3 DNA reads as TGTGCCAGCTTCCAGGGGATGAGGACAGATACGCAGTATTTT.

This clone has only one observation. The rearrangement uses TRBV11-2 and TRBJ2-1; 8 nucleotides agree with TRBD2. CDR3 length: 16 amino acids. From germline, CDR1 is SGHAT and CDR2 FQNNGV. The V and J ends lost 5 bases and 6 bases, in that order; junction bases with no gene match: 12. The CDR3, as DNA: TGTGCCAGCAGCCCCATTAAAGGGACTAGAAGCAATGAGCAGTTCTTC. Encoded protein: CASSPIKGTRSNEQFF.

The V call is TRBV7-9, the J call TRBJ1-1; tentatively, D is TRBD1 (6 bases). V dropped 5 bases and J dropped 11 bases, with 15 bases sitting between them. The CDR3 runs 12 residues. Germline V lookup: CDR1 SEHNR, CDR2 FQNEAQ (reference sequence). Here the CDR3 reads CASSLDSLQAFF. The CDR3 coding sequence is TGTGCCAGCAGCCTGGACAGTTTACAGGCTTTCTTT.

This chain joins TRBV18 and TRBJ2-5; TRBD2 matches 8 bases. Per germline, CDR1 KGHSH and CDR2 LQKENI. The CDR3 consists of 16 residues. The junction had 7 bases not matched to a gene; V was cut back by 2 bases and J by 2 bases. As DNA, the CDR3 is TGTGCCAGCTCACCATACGCCGGGAGGGGGCAAGAGACCCAGTACTTC. Protein sequence: CASSPYAGRGQETQYF.

This chain links TRBV5-5 with TRBJ2-5; TRBD1 matches at 12 bases. Germline CDR1 and CDR2: SGHKS and YYEKEE (reference sequence). Germline trimming cut 4 bases from V and 5 bases from J; bases unmatched to any gene: 6. This CDR3 has 15 residues. CDR3 loop: CASSTGTGGAETQYF. The CDR3 DNA reads as TGTGCCAGCAGCACCGGGACAGGGGGCGCCGAGACCCAGTACTTC.

As to this clone: An end of the junction does not agree with germline; a read error may underlie this. CDR3 nucleotide sequence: TGCGCCAGCAGTTTTGATTCCGGGAACATTGAAGCTTTCTTT. Translating gives CASSFDSGNIEAFF. This chain joins TRBV5-1 and TRBJ1-1, with no clear D. The CDR3 has 14 residues. Germline CDR1 SGHRS, CDR2 YFSETQ.

This clone has just one count. V and J are TRBV30 and TRBJ1-6; 7 bases are shared with TRBD1. Germline CDR1 reads GTSNPN; CDR2 reads SVGIG (reference sequence). Trimming took 1 base from V and 2 from J; bases not matched to a gene: 5. CDR3 size: 16 residues. The DNA of the CDR3 is TGTGCCTGGAGTGGCCCTGGGACAGCCTATAATTCACCCCTCCACTTT. As protein: CAWSGPGTAYNSPLHF.

CDR3 sequence reads: CASSLSGDQRKLFF. The CDR3 DNA reads TGCGCCAGCAGCTTATCAGGGGATCAACGAAAACTGTTTTTT. The chain couples TRBV5-1 to TRBJ1-4; perhaps TRBD1 as D (6 bases). This CDR3 region has 14 residues. The V and J ends lost 2 bases and 10 bases respectively, with 15 bases between them. Per germline, CDR1 SGHRS and CDR2 YFSETQ.

The V call is TRBV28, the J call TRBJ2-1, with a possible D match to TRBD2 (5 bases). The CDR3 loop spans 15 amino acids. Trimming removed 7 bases from V and 1 base from J, with 14 bases in between. Germline V gives CDR1 MDHEN, CDR2 SYDVKM. The CDR3 sequence: CASTHRGSSYNEQFF. As DNA, the CDR3 is TGTGCCAGCACTCATCGGGGTTCTTCCTACAATGAGCAGTTCTTC.

Worth noting for this clone: Other DNA sequences from this sample encode an identical CDR3 as well. The chain is built from TRBV6-5 and TRBJ2-7; maybe TRBD1 (5 bases). The germline CDR1 and CDR2 sequences are MNHEY and SVGAGI. The CDR3 is made up of 13 amino acids. Trimming took off 6 bases at V and 1 base at J, with 10 bases between the two ends. Here the CDR3 DNA reads TGTGCCAGCAGCCGGACAACTTCCTACGAGCAGTACTTC. This translates into CASSRTTSYEQYF.

The chain carries TRBV10-3 and TRBJ1-6; 9 bases are shared with TRBD1. The germline V gene has CDR1 ENHRY and CDR2 SYGVKD. The CDR3 is 15 residues long. The V and J ends lost 5 bases and 7 bases, in that order; junction bases with no gene match: 6. The CDR3 DNA follows: TGTGCCATCAGTTCCGCCGGACAGGGGAATTCACCCCTCCACTTT. Its protein product is CAISSAGQGNSPLHF.

The J gene is TRBJ2-7, the V gene TRBV18, with 7 bases matching TRBD1. Germline CDR1 reads KGHSH; CDR2 reads LQKENI. The CDR3 sequence is 13 residues long. V was clipped by 6 bases and J by 2 bases; unmatched bases: 4. The CDR3 here is CASSKGTAYEQYF. In DNA, the CDR3 is TGTGCCAGCTCGAAGGGGACAGCCTACGAGCAGTACTTC.

CDR3 region: CASSSERGGRNTQYF. DNA for the CDR3: TGTGCCAGCAGTTCCGAGCGGGGGGGCCGAAATACGCAGTATTTT. The J gene is TRBJ2-3, the V gene TRBV27; TRBD2 aligns across 10 bases. This CDR3 is built from 15 residues. Germline CDR1 and CDR2: MNHEY and SMNVEV (reference sequence). Unmatched junction bases numbered 8, after V lost 4 bases and J lost 7 bases.

The chain carries TRBV5-6 and TRBJ1-2; no reliable D call. Per the germline V gene, CDR1 is SGHDT and CDR2 is YYEEEE. The V and J ends lost 0 bases and 7 bases respectively, with 16 bases between them. The CDR3 spans 15 residues. DNA for the CDR3: TGTGCCAGCAGCTTGGTGGCATCGGGAGAGGGTGGCTACACCTTC. Protein: CASSLVASGEGGYTF.

This chain connects TRBV5-4 to TRBJ1-3, with no clear D. The length of the CDR3 is 13 residues. Trimming removed 4 bases at V and 2 bases at J, with 7 bases between. Germline loops: CDR1 SGHNT, CDR2 YYREEE (reference sequence). As DNA, the CDR3 is TGTGCCAGCAGCCCAAATCCTGGAAACACCATATATTTT. Its translation: CASSPNPGNTIYF.

The genes are TRBV19 and TRBJ1-5; perhaps TRBD1 as D (5 bases). There are 15 residues in the CDR3. The V gene lost 5 bases and the J gene lost 0 bases, with 11 bases spanning the gap. The germline V gene has CDR1 LNHDA and CDR2 SQIVND (reference sequence). CDR3 loop: CASSLQQDSNQPQHF. The CDR3, as DNA: TGTGCCAGTAGTTTACAACAGGATAGCAATCAGCCCCAGCATTTT.

V is TRBV28 and J is TRBJ2-7, with 11 bases identical to TRBD2. This CDR3 comprises 15 residues. V gave up 6 bases and J gave up 2 bases; unmatched junction bases: 6. Germline V gene data show CDR1 as MDHEN and CDR2 as SYDVKM. DNA of the CDR3: TGTGCCAGCAGCCAACTAGCGGGGGAGACCTACGAGCAGTACTTC. This encodes CASSQLAGETYEQYF.

J is TRBJ1-5 and V is TRBV2; D ambiguous. Trimming removed 9 bases from V and 1 base from J, with 10 bases in between. CDR3 length equals 13 residues. Per germline, CDR1 SNHLY and CDR2 FYNNEI. CDR3 region: CASGTESNQPQHF. Here the CDR3 DNA reads TGTGCCAGTGGTACCGAGAGCAATCAGCCCCAGCATTTT.

The J gene is TRBJ1-2, the V gene TRBV28, with 7 bases that match TRBD1. V shed 6 bases, J shed 12 bases, and the junction held 10 bases outside the gene matches. Looked up from germline, CDR1 is MDHEN and CDR2 is SYDVKM. The CDR3 is 12 residues long. The chain's CDR3 is CASSLGQALDTF. The CDR3 bases are TGTGCCAGCAGCCTCGGACAGGCCCTGGACACCTTC.

The chain couples TRBV25-1 to TRBJ2-5; possibly TRBD2 for D (6 bases). Trimming stripped 3 bases from V and 5 bases from J, with 10 bases between. CDR3 size: 13 residues. Germline values: CDR1 MGHDK, CDR2 SYGVNS. Written as DNA, the CDR3 is TGTGCCAGCAGTGAGGCAGGGAGGGAGACCCAGTACTTC. The encoded protein is CASSEAGRETQYF.

This clone was observed a single time. The chain carries TRBV28 and TRBJ1-1; D is possibly TRBD1 (6 bases). There are 15 residues in the CDR3. Trimming shortened V by 4 bases and J by 1 base, and 13 bases separated the two germline ends. Per germline, CDR1 MDHEN and CDR2 SYDVKM. CDR3 region: CASSSHLTGNTEAFF. CDR3 nucleotides: TGTGCCAGCAGTTCGCATTTGACAGGGAACACTGAAGCTTTCTTT. Drawing the rest from reference TRBV28 and TRBJ1-1, the complete variable domain is DVKVTQSSRYLVKRTGEKVFLECVQDMDHENMFWYRQDPGLGLRLIYFSYDVKMKEKGDIPEGYSVSREKKERFSLILESASTNQTSMYLCASSSHLTGNTEAFFGQGTRLTVV.

CDR3 loop: CASSLQGAIFEKLFF. In DNA form, the CDR3 reads TGTGCCAGCAGCTTACAGGGGGCCATTTTCGAAAAACTGTTTTTT. The chain employs TRBV7-8 and TRBJ1-4; TRBD1 agrees at 8 bases. After removal of 2 bases from V and 8 bases from J, the junction contained 7 bases not matched to a gene. CDR1 SGHVS and CDR2 FQNEAQ come from the germline V gene. The CDR3 covers 15 residues.

This chain uses TRBV5-6 with TRBJ2-5, with TRBD2 matching over 13 bases. CDR1 and CDR2 from the germline V gene are SGHDT and YYEEEE. V trimming: 5 bases; J trimming: 5 bases; junction bases outside the gene matches: 6. The CDR3 sequence is 15 residues long. CDR3 in DNA: TGTGCCAGCAGTCGACTAGCGGGAGGCTGGGAGACCCAGTACTTC. Residues: CASSRLAGGWETQYF.

The V gene is TRBV24-1, the J gene TRBJ2-5; TRBD1 matches at 8 bases. Per germline, CDR1 KGHDR and CDR2 SFDVKD. The CDR3 covers 16 residues. J was trimmed by 4 bases and V by 3 bases; bases with no gene match: 9. CDR3 loop: CATSDNTGGLRETQYF. The CDR3, as DNA: TGTGCCACCAGTGATAACACAGGGGGTCTTAGAGAGACCCAGTACTTC.

The chain links TRBV30 to TRBJ2-3; 11 bases agree with TRBD2. The CDR3 has 16 amino acids. The V gene end was trimmed by 4 bases and the J gene end by 4 bases; junction bases not matched to a gene: 10. Germline V gene lookup returns CDR1 GTSNPN and CDR2 SVGIG (reference sequence). The CDR3 is CAWTYSGRARPDTQYF. CDR3 in DNA: TGTGCCTGGACTTATAGCGGGAGGGCCCGACCAGATACGCAGTATTTT. Combining the CDR3 with reference TRBV30 and TRBJ2-3 gives the whole variable domain SQTIHQWPATLVQPVGSPLSLECTVEGTSNPNLYWYRQAAGRGLQLLFYSVGIGQISSEVPQNLSASRPQDRQFILSSKKLLLSDSGFYLCAWTYSGRARPDTQYFGPGTRLTVL.

The gene calls are TRBV27 and TRBJ2-7, with a possible D match to TRBD1 (6 bases). V gave up 5 bases and J gave up 3 bases, with 14 bases separating them. The CDR3 is made up of 14 amino acids. Germline V gene data show CDR1 as MNHEY and CDR2 as SMNVEV (reference sequence). The DNA of the CDR3 is TGTGCCAGCAGTATGATGACAGGAGGCTACGAGCAGTACTTC. Its translation is CASSMMTGGYEQYF.

The V gene is TRBV7-2, the J gene TRBJ1-2; 7 bases line up with TRBD1. CDR1 SGHTA and CDR2 FQGNSA come from the germline V gene. V gave up 2 bases and J gave up 8 bases; unmatched junction bases: 11. The CDR3 has 15 residues. The CDR3 DNA follows: TGTGCCAGCAGCTTATCGTCCGGGACAGATACGGGCTACACCTTC. It translates to CASSLSSGTDTGYTF.

A single count supports this clone. The V gene is TRBV5-1, the J gene TRBJ2-6; TRBD1 is a possible D gene (6 bases). Trimming stripped 7 bases from V and 0 bases from J, with 23 bases between. Germline CDR1 reads SGHRS; CDR2 reads YFSETQ. This CDR3 spans 19 amino acids. The DNA of the CDR3 is TGCGCCAGCGGTCCTCGAGGACAGTACATTTACTCTGGGGCCAACGTCCTGACTTTC. As protein: CASGPRGQYIYSGANVLTF. Combining the CDR3 with reference TRBV5-1 and TRBJ2-6 gives the whole variable domain KAGVTQTPRYLIKTRGQQVTLSCSPISGHRSVSWYQQTPGQGLQFLFEYFSETQRNKGNFPGRFSGRQFSNSRSEMNVSTLELGDSALYLCASGPRGQYIYSGANVLTFGAGSRLTVL.